One sample yielded the 32 T cell receptor beta chains listed below, sequenced in a study of T cells after yellow fever vaccination. TCRdb called the 5' RACE reads again in MiXCR, with one record for every CDR3 protein. The sample includes some 560,000 distinct CDR3 sequences, less than 20% of them seen just once. The source material was PBMCs, sampled 5 days after the first yellow fever vaccination. Receptors were obtained from a man in his late teens or twenties who received the YFV17D yellow fever vaccine.

V and J are TRBV12-3 or TRBV12-4 and TRBJ1-1, with TRBD1 as a possible D gene (5 bases). The CDR3 is made up of 16 amino acids. V lost 2 bases, J lost 0 bases, and 13 bases lay in between. CDR3 nucleotides: TGTGCCAGCAGTTTAACCCAGGGTCTCATGAACACTGAAGCTTTCTTT. Translating gives CASSLTQGLMNTEAFF.

A few counts support this clonotype. The CDR3 DNA follows: TGTGCCAGCAGCCAAGATCTAGGGACACAAGAGACCCAGTACTTC. It encodes CASSQDLGTQETQYF. The V and J genes are TRBV4-2 and TRBJ2-5, with a tentative D call TRBD1 (6 bases). The CDR3 runs to 15 residues. CDR1 LGHNA and CDR2 YNFKEQ come from the germline V gene. V was trimmed by 0 bases and J by 2 bases, leaving 10 bases between them.

This clonotype was found a few times. The chain carries TRBV9 and TRBJ2-1; perhaps TRBD2 as D (6 bases). Germline CDR1 is SGDLS and CDR2 is YYNGEE. The CDR3 runs to 16 residues. Trimming left V 4 bases short and J 2 bases short, with 16 bases between. The CDR3 DNA reads TGTGCCAGCAGCCCACCCGGGACGGGGGCCTACAATGAGCAGTTCTTC. It translates to CASSPPGTGAYNEQFF.

This clonotype was recorded a few times. The chain combines TRBV29-1 with TRBJ2-3; TRBD2 aligns across 8 bases. The ends lost 5 bases at V and 4 bases at J; junction bases unmatched: 5. Germline V gene data show CDR1 as SQVTM and CDR2 as ANQGSEA. The CDR3 runs to 13 residues. CDR3 bases: TGCAGCGTTCGTCTAGCGGGCCCAGATACGCAGTATTTT. This gives the protein CSVRLAGPDTQYF.

This CDR3 is CASSYPSSGGISYEQYF. The CDR3 bases are TGTGCCAGCAGTTACCCCTCTAGCGGGGGGATCTCCTACGAGCAGTACTTC. V gene TRBV6-2 or TRBV6-3 combines with J gene TRBJ2-7; 11 bases map to TRBD2. The germline gives CDR1 MNHEY, CDR2 SVGEGT. V was clipped by 2 bases and J by 0 bases; unmatched bases: 6. CDR3 size: 17 residues.

The chain is built from TRBV19 and TRBJ1-2; TRBD1 is a possible D gene (5 bases). The CDR3 length is 15 residues. Germline V gives CDR1 LNHDA, CDR2 SQIVND (reference sequence). V was trimmed by 5 bases and J by 7 bases, leaving 20 bases between them. The CDR3 is CASSSPGRNPLGYTF. The CDR3 nucleotides are TGTGCCAGTAGTTCACCGGGACGGAACCCTCTTGGCTACACCTTC.

This clonotype has at least ten counts. The chain couples TRBV6-5 to TRBJ2-2; TRBD1 matches 9 bases. V was clipped by 1 base and J by 4 bases; unmatched bases: 1. There are 15 residues in the CDR3. The V gene's germline CDR1 is MNHEY and CDR2 SVGAGI. CDR3 protein: CASSYWTGATGELFF. The CDR3 DNA reads TGTGCCAGCAGTTACTGGACAGGGGCCACCGGGGAGCTGTTTTTT.

This clonotype has only one observation. The chain is built from TRBV18 and TRBJ2-7; D call uncertain. V was cut by 3 bases and J by 1 base, with 13 bases left in between. Germline V gene sequence: CDR1 KGHSH, CDR2 LQKENI. This CDR3 is built from 15 residues. The CDR3 spells CASSPRPGRSYEQYF. CDR3 coding DNA: TGTGCCAGCTCACCCCGACCGGGTCGTTCCTACGAGCAGTACTTC. Variable domain in full (rest from reference TRBV18 and TRBJ2-7): NAGVMQNPRHLVRRRGQEARLRCSPMKGHSHVYWYRQLPEEGLKFMVYLQKENIIDESGMPKERFSAEFPKEGPSILRIQQVVRGDSAAYFCASSPRPGRSYEQYFGPGTRLTVT.

This clonotype was detected a few times. This chain uses TRBV10-3 with TRBJ2-3, with D uncertain. The V and J ends lost 6 bases and 4 bases respectively, with 11 bases between them. Germline loops: CDR1 ENHRY, CDR2 SYGVKD. The CDR3 extends over 13 amino acids. DNA for the CDR3: TGTGCCATCAGCGACGACTGGCCAGATACGCAGTATTTT. This sequence encodes CAISDDWPDTQYF.

The chain combines TRBV5-6 with TRBJ1-2; 10 bases match TRBD1. This CDR3 is built from 16 residues. Germline V gene data show CDR1 as SGHDT and CDR2 as YYEEEE. V gave up 0 bases and J gave up 4 bases; unmatched junction bases: 6. This chain's CDR3 is CASSLAGTGELYGYTF. The CDR3, as DNA: TGTGCCAGCAGCTTGGCCGGGACAGGGGAGCTCTATGGCTACACCTTC. The full variable domain, in which reference TRBV5-6 and TRBJ1-2 provide the parts outside the CDR3, is DAGVTQSPTHLIKTRGQQVTLRCSPKSGHDTVSWYQQALGQGPQFIFQYYEEEERQRGNFPDRFSGHQFPNYSSELNVNALLLGDSALYLCASSLAGTGELYGYTFGSGTRLTVV.

The sample holds a few counts of this clonotype. The V gene is TRBV24-1, the J gene TRBJ2-5; D possibly matches TRBD1 or TRBD2 (5 bases each). The V gene lost 4 bases and the J gene lost 5 bases, with 19 bases spanning the gap. Germline V gene lookup returns CDR1 KGHDR and CDR2 SFDVKD. CDR3 size: 16 residues. CDR3 nucleotide sequence: TGTGCCACCAGTGACCCGGGGCCTGAAGCCAGGGAGACCCAGTACTTC. Its translation is CATSDPGPEARETQYF.

This clonotype was recorded a few times. The gene calls are TRBV6-2 or TRBV6-3 and TRBJ2-1; tentatively, D is TRBD1 (6 bases). The germline CDR1 and CDR2 sequences are MNHEY and SVGEGT. The CDR3 spans 18 residues. The ends were cut back, 5 bases at V and 0 bases at J, with 20 bases in the middle. DNA for the CDR3: TGTGCCAGCAGTCGCCTCCGACAGGTCCTTAGCTCCTACAATGAGCAGTTCTTC. Amino acids: CASSRLRQVLSSYNEQFF.

This clonotype was seen many times. The V and J genes are TRBV12-3 or TRBV12-4 and TRBJ1-2; the D gene is possibly TRBD1 (5 bases). This CDR3 is built from 13 residues. V was pared by 8 bases and J by 7 bases, with 17 bases between. CDR3 nucleotide sequence: TGTGCCAGCTGGCTCCGGGCCGGGGGTGGCTACACCTTC. Its protein product is CASWLRAGGGYTF.

This clonotype showed up just a few times. The gene calls are TRBV4-1 and TRBJ2-7; weak D call: TRBD1 (5 bases). Per germline, CDR1 MGHRA and CDR2 YSYEKL. The CDR3 is made up of 13 amino acids. Trimming left V 1 base short and J 5 bases short, with 9 bases between. DNA of the CDR3: TGCGCCAGCAGCCAAGGAGTAGGGGACGAGCAGTACGTC. This translates into CASSQGVGDEQYV.

V and J are TRBV6-2 or TRBV6-3 and TRBJ2-3; D is uncertain. The germline CDR1 and CDR2 sequences are MNHEY and SVGEGT. Trimming stripped 3 bases from V and 7 bases from J, with 5 bases between. The CDR3 covers 11 residues. The CDR3 coding sequence is TGTGCCAGCAGTTATCATCATACGCAGTATTTT. Its translation is CASSYHHTQYF.

The table lists this clonotype with many counts. A read error may produce the germline difference seen at one junction end. The chain links TRBV28 to TRBJ1-2; 9 bases align to TRBD1. The germline V gene encodes CDR1 MDHEN and CDR2 SYDVKM. This CDR3 is 13 amino acids long. The CDR3 DNA is TGTGCCAGCAGTTTAGGGGGACAGGGAAAAGTGGCCTTC. This codes for CASSLGGQGKVAF.

This clonotype came up a few times. The chain's CDR3 is CASSLGLRGGYNEQFF. The CDR3 coding sequence is TGTGCCAGCAGCTTAGGACTGCGAGGAGGGTACAATGAGCAGTTCTTC. This rearrangement joins TRBV7-7 to TRBJ2-1; a possible D gene is TRBD2 (6 bases). V dropped 1 base and J dropped 4 bases, with 14 bases sitting between them. The CDR3 loop spans 16 amino acids. Germline V gene data show CDR1 as SSHAT and CDR2 as FNYEAQ (reference sequence).

The chain couples TRBV7-9 to TRBJ2-7; D may be TRBD2 (6 bases). Trimming shortened V by 4 bases and J by 3 bases, and 19 bases separated the two germline ends. The V gene's germline CDR1 is SEHNR and CDR2 FQNEAQ (reference sequence). The CDR3 is 16 residues long. The CDR3 DNA is TGTGCCAGCAGCTCCTACCGGACCAAGGGACTCTACGAGCAGTACTTC. It yields the protein CASSSYRTKGLYEQYF.

In its sample, this clonotype was seen a few times. V usage is TRBV29-1 and J usage is TRBJ2-1, with unresolved D. The CDR3 is made up of 11 amino acids. V shed 4 bases and J shed 4 bases, with 5 bases lying between them. CDR1 is SQVTM, CDR2 ANQGSEA, per germline. The CDR3 DNA reads TGCAGCGTTGGCCGGTACAATGAGCAGTTCTTC. This gives the protein CSVGRYNEQFF.

The genes are TRBV6-1 and TRBJ1-5, with D maybe TRBD1 (6 bases). Per the germline V gene, CDR1 is MNHNS and CDR2 is SASEGT. Trimming took off 7 bases at V and 10 bases at J, with 29 bases between the two ends. The CDR3 spans 17 residues. The CDR3 here is CASTPTGTGGAECPQHF. CDR3 in DNA: TGTGCCAGCACCCCGACAGGCACGGGGGGCGCAGAATGTCCCCAGCATTTT.

The chain links TRBV5-1 to TRBJ2-7; a weak D match, TRBD1 (6 bases). The length of the CDR3 is 13 residues. Germline V gene sequence: CDR1 SGHRS, CDR2 YFSETQ. The ends were cut back, 5 bases at V and 3 bases at J, with 12 bases in the middle. In DNA, the CDR3 is TGCGCCAGCAGGCCTACAGGGAGCTACGAGCAGTACTTC. Protein: CASRPTGSYEQYF.

This clonotype was picked up a small number of times. This chain links TRBV7-8 with TRBJ1-4, with no clear D. The CDR3 covers 15 residues. V lost 8 bases and J lost 1, with 14 bases in between. The germline CDR1 and CDR2 sequences are SGHVS and FQNEAQ. CDR3 loop: CASGPRTGTNEKLFF. The CDR3 DNA sequence: TGTGCCAGCGGCCCCAGGACGGGAACTAATGAAAAACTGTTTTTT.

This clonotype was seen only a few times. The V call is TRBV7-8, the J call TRBJ2-3; D possibly corresponds to TRBD2 (6 bases). Trimming pared 6 bases from V and 4 bases from J, leaving 20 bases between. In germline, CDR1 is SGHVS, CDR2 FQNEAQ. The CDR3 has 16 residues. This CDR3 is CASRARRGGAADTQYF. The CDR3 DNA is TGTGCCAGCAGGGCCCGCCGGGGCGGGGCTGCAGATACGCAGTATTTT.

V is TRBV5-1 and J is TRBJ1-5; no clear D gene. Germline V gene data show CDR1 as SGHRS and CDR2 as YFSETQ. The CDR3 spans 15 residues. V lost 0 bases to trimming and J lost 2 bases, with 9 bases between them. DNA of the CDR3: TGCGCCAGCAGCTTGGGACCGGACGGCAATCAGCCCCAGCATTTT. This codes for CASSLGPDGNQPQHF.

This clonotype was seen a handful of times. J is TRBJ2-3 and V is TRBV5-1; D is unresolved. Germline-derived CDR1 and CDR2 are SGHRS and YFSETQ. The V gene lost 2 bases and the J gene lost 4 bases, with 8 bases spanning the gap. The CDR3 runs to 13 residues. The CDR3 sequence: CASSFAPSDTQYF. Written as DNA, the CDR3 is TGCGCCAGCAGCTTCGCCCCCTCAGATACGCAGTATTTT.

J is TRBJ1-5 and V is TRBV14, with 7 bases fitting TRBD1. CDR3 size: 17 residues. The V segment lost 1 base and the J segment 0 bases; nucleotides outside the gene matches: 6. Germline CDR1 is SGHDN and CDR2 is FVKESK. CDR3 sequence reads: CASSQVRQGFSNQPQHF. CDR3 DNA: TGTGCCAGCAGCCAAGTTCGACAGGGCTTTAGCAATCAGCCCCAGCATTTT.

This clonotype was found a few times. The chain uses TRBV27 and TRBJ2-3; 12 bases fit TRBD2. In germline, CDR1 is MNHEY, CDR2 SMNVEV (reference sequence). J gave up 5 bases and V 5 bases, and 8 bases lay outside the gene matches. This CDR3 is built from 16 residues. CDR3 sequence reads: CASSLSSGGAKDTQYF. CDR3 DNA: TGTGCCAGCAGTCTCTCTAGCGGGGGGGCGAAAGATACGCAGTATTTT.

This clonotype was detected ten times or more. A junction end diverges from the germline sequence, so it may reflect a read error. The chain has TRBV12-3 or TRBV12-4 and TRBJ1-1; D gene uncertain. This CDR3 spans 13 amino acids. The CDR3 coding sequence is TGCGCCAGCAGCTTGAATTCGAACACTGAAGCTTTCTTT. This gives the protein CASSLNSNTEAFF.

This clonotype has a handful of counts. The chain has TRBV11-2 and TRBJ2-1, with 11 bases aligning to TRBD2. The V gene's germline CDR1 is SGHAT and CDR2 FQNNGV. The CDR3 consists of 18 residues. Trimming removed 1 base from V and 4 bases from J; junction bases left unmatched: 9. Written as DNA, the CDR3 is TGTGCCAGCAGCTTAGGCCTAGCGGGGGGCCGCGCATACAATGAGCAGTTCTTC. Translating it yields CASSLGLAGGRAYNEQFF.

The chain is built from TRBV13 and TRBJ1-2; 10 bases agree with TRBD1. The CDR3 is 13 residues long. CDR1 is PRHDT, CDR2 FYEKMQ, per germline (reference sequence). J lost 6 bases, V lost 5 bases, and 3 bases had no gene match. CDR3 protein: CASSPGTGDGYTF. The CDR3 DNA follows: TGTGCCAGCAGCCCCGGGACAGGGGATGGCTACACCTTC. Full variable domain (rest looked up from reference TRBV13 and TRBJ1-2): AAGVIQSPRHLIKEKRETATLKCYPIPRHDTVYWYQQGPGQDPQFLISFYEKMQSDKGSIPDRFSAQQFSDYHSELNMSSLELGDSALYFCASSPGTGDGYTFGSGTRLTVV.

This clonotype appeared a few times. V is TRBV7-9 and J is TRBJ2-5; D unresolved. With 5 bases removed from V and 1 base from J, the gap between germline ends came to 8 bases. Germline V gene lookup returns CDR1 SEHNR and CDR2 FQNEAQ (reference sequence). This CDR3 contains 13 residues. Here the CDR3 DNA reads TGTGCCAGCAGCACTTATCCCCAAGAGACCCAGTACTTC. Translating it yields CASSTYPQETQYF. The full variable domain, rest sourced from reference TRBV7-9 and TRBJ2-5, is DTGVSQNPRHKITKRGQNVTFRCDPISEHNRLYWYRQTLGQGPEFLTYFQNEAQLEKSRLLSDRFSAERPKGSFSTLEIQRTEQGDSAMYLCASSTYPQETQYFGPGTRLLVL.

V is TRBV5-6 and J is TRBJ1-2, with 7 bases identical to TRBD1. The germline V gene encodes CDR1 SGHDT and CDR2 YYEEEE. Trimming cost V 7 bases and J 8 bases; bases outside gene matches: 11. The CDR3 is 13 amino acids. This chain's CDR3 is CASGPDRERGYTF. CDR3 bases: TGTGCCAGCGGCCCAGACAGGGAGAGAGGCTACACCTTC.